Listed here are 21 T cell receptor beta chains from one sample, sequenced in a study of CD8 T cells in ankylosing spondylitis. TCRdb re-called the 5' RACE reads through MiXCR, storing one row per CDR3 protein. The sample records approximately 290,000 distinct CDR3 sequences, 20% to 25% being singletons. The sequenced sample was blood, either unsorted or a sorted T cell fraction (not recorded which). These receptors were taken from a female donor with ankylosing spondylitis or in good health (not recorded which).

The chain is built from TRBV20-1 and TRBJ2-7; 7 bases line up with TRBD1. This CDR3 is 12 amino acids long. CDR1 and CDR2 from the germline V gene are DFQATT and SNEGSKA (reference sequence). The CDR3 coding sequence is TGCAGGGCCGCCAGGGGGACCTACGAGCAGTACTTC. Its translation: CRAARGTYEQYF.

This clonotype was seen more than once but under ten times. The V call is TRBV28, the J call TRBJ2-3; 13 nucleotides line up with TRBD2. CDR3 length: 16 amino acids. J lost 1 base, V lost 10 bases, and 8 bases had no gene match. Germline CDR1 is MDHEN and CDR2 is SYDVKM. The CDR3 loop is CATLRGLAGGTDTQYF. The CDR3, as DNA: TGTGCCACCCTCAGAGGACTAGCGGGGGGCACAGATACGCAGTATTTT.

The rearrangement joins TRBV29-1 to TRBJ1-2; D may be TRBD1 (6 bases). V lost 4 bases and J lost 2, with 17 bases in between. Looked up from germline, CDR1 is SQVTM and CDR2 is ANQGSEA. The CDR3 length is 15 residues. CDR3 protein: CSVGGGSPGNYGYTF. The CDR3 bases are TGCAGCGTTGGGGGGGGCAGTCCCGGGAACTATGGCTACACCTTC.

This clonotype was counted between two and nine times. The rearrangement joins TRBV5-5 to TRBJ2-1; 9 nucleotides agree with TRBD2. Germline-derived CDR1 and CDR2 are SGHKS and YYEKEE (reference sequence). V shed 0 bases, J shed 2 bases, and the junction held 6 bases outside the gene matches. This CDR3 is 17 amino acids long. CDR3 nucleotide sequence: TGTGCCAGCAGCTTGGAGGGTAGCGGGAGACCCTACAATGAGCAGTTCTTC. It translates to CASSLEGSGRPYNEQFF.

A few counts support this clonotype. The CDR3 coding sequence is TGTGCCAGCAGCCAGGCCGGCTTACTAGCGGGAGGGAGCACAGATACGCAGTATTTT. This gives the protein CASSQAGLLAGGSTDTQYF. This chain connects TRBV4-2 to TRBJ2-3; 13 bases are shared with TRBD2. The CDR3 sequence is 19 residues long. Germline values: CDR1 LGHNA, CDR2 YNFKEQ. The V and J ends lost 3 bases and 0 bases, in that order; junction bases with no gene match: 9.

V and J are TRBV6-2 or TRBV6-3 and TRBJ2-5, with D unresolved. CDR3 size: 12 residues. V lost 8 bases and J 5 bases, leaving 12 bases between the germline ends. The V gene's germline CDR1 is MNHEY and CDR2 SVGEGT. This CDR3 is CASGSVGETQYF. The CDR3, as DNA: TGTGCCAGCGGGTCGGTGGGGGAGACCCAGTACTTC.

The gene calls are TRBV7-2 and TRBJ2-7; D is perhaps TRBD2 (6 bases). Trimming removed 3 bases at V and 5 bases at J, with 14 bases between. Germline CDR1 is SGHTA and CDR2 is FQGNSA. The CDR3 is 14 amino acids. In DNA, the CDR3 is TGTGCCAGCAGCTTTGGGGGACTCGGTAACGAGCAGTACTTC. It yields the protein CASSFGGLGNEQYF.

A few counts support this clonotype. V usage is TRBV4-3 and J usage is TRBJ2-2; D call uncertain. The CDR3 consists of 15 residues. Germline V lookup: CDR1 LGHNA, CDR2 YSLEER. V lost 0 bases, J lost 0 bases, and 5 bases lay in between. CDR3 coding DNA: TGCGCCAGCAGCCAAGATCAGGCGAACACCGGGGAGCTGTTTTTT. Translated, it gives CASSQDQANTGELFF.

This clonotype was seen ten or more times. The J gene is TRBJ1-1, the V gene TRBV20-1, with D maybe TRBD1 (6 bases). The CDR3 contains 14 residues. Germline V gene lookup returns CDR1 DFQATT and CDR2 SNEGSKA (reference sequence). CDR3 loop: CSGKWDTSNTEAFF. The CDR3, as DNA: TGCAGCGGGAAGTGGGACACTTCGAACACTGAAGCTTTCTTT.

The chain links TRBV9 to TRBJ2-1; D ambiguous. Looked up from germline, CDR1 is SGDLS and CDR2 is YYNGEE. V was trimmed by 0 bases and J by 4 bases, leaving 5 bases between them. CDR3 length: 13 residues. The CDR3 loop reads CASSVESYNEQFF. The CDR3 DNA reads as TGTGCCAGCAGCGTAGAGTCTTACAATGAGCAGTTCTTC.

This clonotype has just a few counts. The chain couples TRBV12-3 or TRBV12-4 to TRBJ1-5; D uncertain. Trimming left V 4 bases short and J 4 bases short, with 8 bases between. The CDR3 covers 13 residues. The CDR3 sequence: CASSSLRNQPQHF. In DNA form, the CDR3 reads TGTGCCAGCAGTTCTCTCCGGAATCAGCCCCAGCATTTT.

This clonotype was observed a handful of times. V is TRBV6-1 and J is TRBJ2-7, with 8 bases fitting TRBD1. Trimming removed 5 bases from V and 0 bases from J; junction bases left unmatched: 3. The CDR3 is made up of 14 amino acids. The germline gives CDR1 MNHNS, CDR2 SASEGT. For the CDR3, the DNA is TGTGCCAGCAGTAGACAGGGGTCCTCCTACGAGCAGTACTTC. Residues: CASSRQGSSYEQYF.

The J gene is TRBJ1-1, the V gene TRBV6-6; D is ambiguous. Germline values: CDR1 MNHNY, CDR2 SVGAGI (reference sequence). The V and J ends lost 6 bases and 1 base respectively, with 9 bases between them. This CDR3 comprises 13 residues. The chain's CDR3 is CASSNLKNTEAFF. The CDR3 DNA reads TGTGCCAGCAGCAACCTCAAGAACACTGAAGCTTTCTTT.

The rearrangement links TRBV10-3 to TRBJ2-3; TRBD2 agrees at 14 bases. J was trimmed by 1 base and V by 4 bases; bases with no gene match: 7. Germline V gene lookup returns CDR1 ENHRY and CDR2 SYGVKD. CDR3 length equals 18 residues. The CDR3 DNA is TGTGCCATCAGTGGTATGGGGACTAGCGGGAGTGGCACAGATACGCAGTATTTT. Amino acid sequence: CAISGMGTSGSGTDTQYF.

The chain recombines TRBV27 with TRBJ2-1; D unclear. CDR3 length: 14 amino acids. Germline CDR1 is MNHEY and CDR2 is SMNVEV (reference sequence). Trimming pared 2 bases from V and 5 bases from J, leaving 10 bases between. CDR3: CASSLRWDHNEQFF. The CDR3 bases are TGTGCCAGCAGTTTACGTTGGGATCACAATGAGCAGTTCTTC.

This clonotype was seen only a few times. V is TRBV2 and J is TRBJ1-2; TRBD1 matches 7 bases. V gave up 6 bases and J gave up 4 bases; unmatched junction bases: 5. The CDR3 spans 13 residues. The germline V gene encodes CDR1 SNHLY and CDR2 FYNNEI. CDR3 DNA: TGTGCCAGCAGGTTAGGACAGGTCTATGGCTACACCTTC. Its translation: CASRLGQVYGYTF.

The chain links TRBV2 to TRBJ1-1, with no clear D. The germline V gene has CDR1 SNHLY and CDR2 FYNNEI. This CDR3 has 11 residues. The V end was cut by 5 bases, the J end by 7 bases, with 8 bases between. The CDR3 DNA reads as TGTGCCAGCAGTCCGGCAGTTGAAGCTTTCTTT. Protein product: CASSPAVEAFF.

This clonotype was detected a few times. This sequence joins TRBV5-5 and TRBJ2-7; D might be TRBD2 (5 bases). CDR1 and CDR2 (germline): SGHKS, YYEKEE (reference sequence). The CDR3 sequence is 14 residues long. Trimming removed 2 bases from V and 7 bases from J, with 16 bases in between. DNA of the CDR3: TGTGCCAGCAGCTTCGTGGTTCTCGGGGAAGAGCAGTACTTC. This gives the protein CASSFVVLGEEQYF.

The chain recombines TRBV30 with TRBJ2-2, with D perhaps TRBD2 (6 bases). Looked up from germline, CDR1 is GTSNPN and CDR2 is SVGIG (reference sequence). CDR3 length: 14 amino acids. V gave up 4 bases and J gave up 5 bases, with 14 bases separating them. The DNA of the CDR3 is TGTGCCTGGACCGGACTACGTCGAACCGGGGAGCTGTTTTTT. Its protein product is CAWTGLRRTGELFF.

This chain joins TRBV7-9 and TRBJ2-1; TRBD2 aligns across 16 bases. Germline-derived CDR1 and CDR2 are SEHNR and FQNEAQ (reference sequence). V was pared by 7 bases and J by 14 bases, with 11 bases of the junction left unmatched. This CDR3 contains 15 residues. This chain's CDR3 is CASTYGTSGRALEFF. In DNA form, the CDR3 reads TGTGCCAGCACCTACGGGACTAGCGGGAGGGCCTTGGAGTTCTTC.

The genes are TRBV25-1 and TRBJ2-7; TRBD1 aligns across 7 bases. The CDR3 contains 15 residues. V gave up 5 bases and J gave up 3 bases; unmatched junction bases: 10. CDR1 is MGHDK and CDR2 is SYGVNS in the germline V gene. The CDR3: CASSHSVSGGYEQYF. The CDR3 nucleotides are TGTGCCAGCAGTCACTCGGTCTCAGGGGGCTACGAGCAGTACTTC.